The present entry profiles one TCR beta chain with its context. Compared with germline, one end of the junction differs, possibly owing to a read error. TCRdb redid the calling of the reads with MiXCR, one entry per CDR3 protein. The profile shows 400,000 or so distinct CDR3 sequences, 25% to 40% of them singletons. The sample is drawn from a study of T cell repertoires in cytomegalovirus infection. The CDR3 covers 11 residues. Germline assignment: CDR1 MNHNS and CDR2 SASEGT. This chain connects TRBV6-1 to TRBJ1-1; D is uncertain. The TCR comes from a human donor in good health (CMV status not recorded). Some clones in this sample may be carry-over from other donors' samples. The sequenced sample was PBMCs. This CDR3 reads CASSVGNVAAF. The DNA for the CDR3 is TGTGCCAGCAGTGTGGGCAATGTAGCGGCGTTT.